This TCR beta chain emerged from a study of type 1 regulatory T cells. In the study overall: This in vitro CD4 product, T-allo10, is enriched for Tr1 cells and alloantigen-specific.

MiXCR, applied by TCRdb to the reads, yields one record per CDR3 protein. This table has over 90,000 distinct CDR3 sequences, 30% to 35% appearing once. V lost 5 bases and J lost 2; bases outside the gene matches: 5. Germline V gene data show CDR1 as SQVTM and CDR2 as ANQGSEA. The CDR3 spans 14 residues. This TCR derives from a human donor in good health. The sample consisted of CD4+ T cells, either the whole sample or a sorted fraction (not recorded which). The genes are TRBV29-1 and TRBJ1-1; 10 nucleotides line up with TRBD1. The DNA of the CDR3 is TGCAGCGTTATAAGGACAGGGGGAAACACTGAAGCTTTCTTT. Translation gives CSVIRTGGNTEAFF.